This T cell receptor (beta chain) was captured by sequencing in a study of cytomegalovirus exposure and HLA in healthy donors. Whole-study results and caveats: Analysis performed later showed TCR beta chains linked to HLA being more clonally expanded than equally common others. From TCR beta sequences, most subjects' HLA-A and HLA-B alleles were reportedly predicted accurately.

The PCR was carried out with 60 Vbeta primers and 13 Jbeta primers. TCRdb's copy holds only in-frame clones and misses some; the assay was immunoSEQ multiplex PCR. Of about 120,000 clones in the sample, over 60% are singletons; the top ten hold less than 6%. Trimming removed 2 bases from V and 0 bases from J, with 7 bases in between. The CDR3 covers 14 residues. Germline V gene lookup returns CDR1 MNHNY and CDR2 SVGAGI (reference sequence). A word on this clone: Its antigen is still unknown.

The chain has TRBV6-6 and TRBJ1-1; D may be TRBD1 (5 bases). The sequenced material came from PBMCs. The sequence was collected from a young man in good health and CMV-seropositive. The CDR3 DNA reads TGTGCCAGCAGTTACCGGACACTGAACACTGAAGCTTTCTTT. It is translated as CASSYRTLNTEAFF.